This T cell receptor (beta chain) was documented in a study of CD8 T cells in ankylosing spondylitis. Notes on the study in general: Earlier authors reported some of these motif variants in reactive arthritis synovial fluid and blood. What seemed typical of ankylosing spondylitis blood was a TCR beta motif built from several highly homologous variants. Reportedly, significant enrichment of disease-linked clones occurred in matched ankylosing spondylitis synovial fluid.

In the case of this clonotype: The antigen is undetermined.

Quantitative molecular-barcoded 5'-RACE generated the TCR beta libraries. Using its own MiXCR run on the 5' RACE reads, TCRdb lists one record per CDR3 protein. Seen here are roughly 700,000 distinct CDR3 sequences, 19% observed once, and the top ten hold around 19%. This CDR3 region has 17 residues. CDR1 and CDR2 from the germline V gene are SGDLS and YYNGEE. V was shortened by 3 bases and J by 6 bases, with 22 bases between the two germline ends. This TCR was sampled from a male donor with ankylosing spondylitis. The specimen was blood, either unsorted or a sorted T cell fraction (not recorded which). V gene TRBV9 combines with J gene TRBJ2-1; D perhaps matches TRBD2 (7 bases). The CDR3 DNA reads TGTGCCAGCAGCGCCCTCGCAAGGGGGGGGGTAAGCAATGAGCAGTTCTTC. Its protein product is CASSALARGGVSNEQFF.